The 4 T cell receptor beta chains presented below share a single source sample, sequenced in a study of T cells after posttransplantation cyclophosphamide. The protocol was immunoSEQ multiplex PCR, while the TCRdb copy is restricted to in-frame clones and leaves out a portion. The profile shows roughly 2,000 clones, around 94% of them singletons. The sequencing sample was made of CD4+ T cells sorted from bone marrow. Receptors originate from a woman in her fifties or sixties in good health and a related stem cell transplant donor.

The V gene is TRBV28, the J gene TRBJ2-3, with 8 bases matching TRBD2. V gave up 7 bases and J gave up 10 bases; unmatched junction bases: 10. The CDR3 runs to 13 residues. Germline V gene sequence: CDR1 MDHEN, CDR2 SYDVKM. The chain's CDR3 is CASTQGQRESQYF. CDR3 nucleotides: TGTGCCAGCACCCAAGGTCAGCGGGAGTCGCAGTATTTT.

The rearrangement links TRBV5-6 to TRBJ2-7; perhaps TRBD1 as D (6 bases). Trimming removed 9 bases from V and 7 bases from J, with 23 bases in between. The CDR3 loop spans 14 amino acids. The germline gives CDR1 SGHDT, CDR2 YYEEEE. For the CDR3, the DNA is TGTGCCACCCAAGACAGGACAAGGAACCCGGAGCAGTACTTC. It translates to CATQDRTRNPEQYF.

This clone was detected only a few times. This chain connects TRBV19 to TRBJ2-5; the match to TRBD2 covers 12 bases. V trimming: 7 bases; J trimming: 1 base; junction bases outside the gene matches: 13. CDR3 length: 18 amino acids. The germline gives CDR1 LNHDA, CDR2 SQIVND (reference sequence). CDR3 residues: CASTKAASGRARQETQYF. CDR3 sequence (DNA): TGTGCCAGTACGAAAGCGGCTAGCGGGAGGGCCCGCCAAGAGACCCAGTACTTC.

The chain couples TRBV6-5 to TRBJ1-1; 8 nucleotides line up with TRBD1. CDR3 length: 15 amino acids. The ends lost 5 bases at V and 4 bases at J; junction bases unmatched: 9. The germline V gene encodes CDR1 MNHEY and CDR2 SVGAGI. This CDR3 reads CASSRFDRGPTEAFF. CDR3 in DNA: TGTGCCAGCAGTAGATTTGACAGGGGTCCCACTGAAGCTTTCTTT.